This TCR beta chain came from a study of blood T cells in healthy people across ages. Donors were systemically healthy Caucasian individuals from Russia aged roughly 6 to 100 years. It was with a sample-barcoded 5' primer and a J-beta primer mix that a second PCR of roughly 7 to 12 cycles was run. TCRdb analysed the 5' RACE reads with MiXCR anew, one entry per CDR3 protein. The sample yields 650,000 to 700,000 distinct CDR3 sequences, about 30% seen once. Overall study findings and caveats: Measured against age, TCR beta diversity per million T cells decreased in a roughly linear manner. Relative to aged donors, long-lived donors carried more naive CD4+ cells and displayed higher diversity. Unsorted PBMCs ruled out conclusive naive versus antigen-experienced comparison.

This clonotype was recorded many times. Its antigen is unidentified. The clonotype originates from a woman older than 75 in good health. Source material: blood.

The CDR3 protein is CASSLMGSNSPLHF. In DNA form, the CDR3 reads TGTGCCAGCAGTTTAATGGGAAGTAATTCACCCCTCCACTTT. This rearrangement joins TRBV12-3 or TRBV12-4 to TRBJ1-6; unclear D gene. The V and J ends lost 2 bases and 6 bases respectively, with 8 bases between them. The CDR3 is made up of 14 amino acids.